What follows is one TCR beta chain and its context. In the source study's methods: Nucleated cell number was recorded as an estimate derived from reference gene primer amplification. Produced via immunoSEQ multiplex PCR; TCRdb's table is partial and in-frame only. V and J calls and clone size are those listed in that table; D and trimming were worked out from the DNA. This sample has tens of thousands of clones, with 80% to 90% found just once. This record belongs to a study of blood T cell repertoires in COVID-19. Study in general: PBMCs, B-cell-depleted T cells, or T cells were the source of the cDNA or gDNA that made up the material.

The V gene's germline CDR1 is LNHDA and CDR2 SQIVND (reference sequence). J gave up 2 bases and V 3 bases, and 6 bases lay outside the gene matches. The CDR3 has 16 amino acids. The chain employs TRBV19 and TRBJ1-2, with TRBD1 matching 10 bases. The sample consisted of peripheral blood. The receptor comes from a woman of 80 years or more with active or convalescent COVID-19. CDR3 protein: CASSILLGQGNYGYTF. The CDR3 DNA follows: TGTGCCAGTAGTATTTTGTTGGGACAGGGGAACTATGGCTACACCTTC. Full variable domain (rest looked up from reference TRBV19 and TRBJ1-2): DGGITQSPKYLFRKEGQNVTLSCEQNLNHDAMYWYRQDPGQGLRLIYYSQIVNDFQKGDIAEGYSVSREKKESFPLTVTSAQKNPTAFYLCASSILLGQGNYGYTFGSGTRLTVV.